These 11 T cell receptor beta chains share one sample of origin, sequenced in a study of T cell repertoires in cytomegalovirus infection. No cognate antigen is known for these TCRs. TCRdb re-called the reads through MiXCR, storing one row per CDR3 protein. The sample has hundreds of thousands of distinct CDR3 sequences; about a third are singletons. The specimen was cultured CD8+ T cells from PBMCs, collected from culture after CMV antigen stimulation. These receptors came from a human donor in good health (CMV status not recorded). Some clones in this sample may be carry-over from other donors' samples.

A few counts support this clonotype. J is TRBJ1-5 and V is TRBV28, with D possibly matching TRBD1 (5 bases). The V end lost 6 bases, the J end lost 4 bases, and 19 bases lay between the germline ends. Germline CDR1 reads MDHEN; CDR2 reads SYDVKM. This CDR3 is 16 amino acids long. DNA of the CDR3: TGTGCCAGCAGCCAAGGGTACGGACAACCGAATCAGCCCCAGCATTTT. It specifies CASSQGYGQPNQPQHF.

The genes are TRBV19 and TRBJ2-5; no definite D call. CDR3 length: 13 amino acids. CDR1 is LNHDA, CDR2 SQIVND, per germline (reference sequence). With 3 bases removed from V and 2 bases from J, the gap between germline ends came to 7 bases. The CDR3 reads CASSMWGQETQYF. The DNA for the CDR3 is TGTGCCAGTAGTATGTGGGGACAAGAGACCCAGTACTTC.

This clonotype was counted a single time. CDR3 DNA: TGTGCCAGCAGTATCCAGGCAGCGAACACCGGGGAGCTGTTTTTT. Amino acids: CASSIQAANTGELFF. The chain couples TRBV27 to TRBJ2-2; D gene ambiguous. The germline V gene encodes CDR1 MNHEY and CDR2 SMNVEV (reference sequence). V was pared by 5 bases and J by 0 bases, with 10 bases between. The length of the CDR3 is 15 residues.

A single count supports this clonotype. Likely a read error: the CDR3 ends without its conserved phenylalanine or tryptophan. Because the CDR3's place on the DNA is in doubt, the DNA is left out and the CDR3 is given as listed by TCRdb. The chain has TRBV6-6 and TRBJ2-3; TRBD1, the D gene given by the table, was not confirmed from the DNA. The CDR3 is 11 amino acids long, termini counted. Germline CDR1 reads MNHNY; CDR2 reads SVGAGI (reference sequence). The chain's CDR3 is CASSYSTGVIL.

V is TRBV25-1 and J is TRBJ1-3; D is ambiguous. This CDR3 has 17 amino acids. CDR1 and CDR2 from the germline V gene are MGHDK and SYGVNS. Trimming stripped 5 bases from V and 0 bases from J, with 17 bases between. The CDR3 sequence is CASSLKALPTSGNTIYF. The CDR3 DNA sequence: TGTGCCAGCAGTCTTAAGGCACTGCCAACCTCTGGAAACACCATATATTTT.

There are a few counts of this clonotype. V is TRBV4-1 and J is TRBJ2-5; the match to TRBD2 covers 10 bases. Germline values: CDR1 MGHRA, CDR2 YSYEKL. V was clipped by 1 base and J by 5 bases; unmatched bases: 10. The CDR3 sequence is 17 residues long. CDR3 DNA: TGCGCCAGCAGCCAAGGGCTGAAGCGGGGGGGCTCGGAGACCCAGTACTTC. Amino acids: CASSQGLKRGGSETQYF.

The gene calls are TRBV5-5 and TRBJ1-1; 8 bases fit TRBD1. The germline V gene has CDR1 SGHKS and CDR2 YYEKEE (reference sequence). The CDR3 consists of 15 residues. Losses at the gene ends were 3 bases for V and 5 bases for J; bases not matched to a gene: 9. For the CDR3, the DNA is TGTGCCAGCAGCTCCAGGGGGCTCTCTGGGACTGAAGCTTTCTTT. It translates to CASSSRGLSGTEAFF.

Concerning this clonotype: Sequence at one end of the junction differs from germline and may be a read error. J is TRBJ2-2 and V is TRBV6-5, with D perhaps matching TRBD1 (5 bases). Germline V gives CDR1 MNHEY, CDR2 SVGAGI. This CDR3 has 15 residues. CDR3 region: CVSSYYQGNTGELFF. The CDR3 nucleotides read TGTGTCAGCAGTTACTATCAGGGGAACACCGGGGAGCTGTTTTTT.

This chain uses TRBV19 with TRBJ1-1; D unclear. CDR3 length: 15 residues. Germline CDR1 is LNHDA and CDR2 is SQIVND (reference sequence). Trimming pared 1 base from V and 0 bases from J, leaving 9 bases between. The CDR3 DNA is TGTGCCAGTAGTATAGGGGAAGGGTTGAACACTGAAGCTTTCTTT. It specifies CASSIGEGLNTEAFF.

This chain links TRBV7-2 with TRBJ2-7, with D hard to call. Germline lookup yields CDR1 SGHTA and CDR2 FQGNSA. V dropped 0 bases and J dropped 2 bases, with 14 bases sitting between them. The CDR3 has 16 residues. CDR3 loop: CASSLAPVGMTYEQYF. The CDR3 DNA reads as TGTGCCAGCAGCTTAGCCCCTGTGGGCATGACCTACGAGCAGTACTTC.

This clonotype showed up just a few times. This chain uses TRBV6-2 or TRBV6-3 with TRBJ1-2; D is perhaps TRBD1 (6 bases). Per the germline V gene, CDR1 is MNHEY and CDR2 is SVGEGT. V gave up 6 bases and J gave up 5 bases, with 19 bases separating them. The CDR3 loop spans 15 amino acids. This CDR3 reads CASRHSGTPVYGYTF. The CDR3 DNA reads TGTGCCAGCAGGCATTCCGGGACACCTGTGTATGGCTACACCTTC.